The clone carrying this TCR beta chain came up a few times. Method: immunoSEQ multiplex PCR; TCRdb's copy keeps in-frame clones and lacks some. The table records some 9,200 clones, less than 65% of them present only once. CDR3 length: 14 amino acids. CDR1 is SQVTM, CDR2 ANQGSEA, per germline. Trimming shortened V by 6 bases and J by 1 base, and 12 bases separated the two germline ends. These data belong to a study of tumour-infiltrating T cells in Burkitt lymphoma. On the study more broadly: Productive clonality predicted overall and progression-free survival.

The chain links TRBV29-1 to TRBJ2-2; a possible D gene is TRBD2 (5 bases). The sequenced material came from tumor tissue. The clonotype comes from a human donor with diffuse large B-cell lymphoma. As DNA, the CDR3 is TGCAGCGTGGAGTCGGGAAGGAACACCGGGGAGCTGTTTTTT. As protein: CSVESGRNTGELFF.